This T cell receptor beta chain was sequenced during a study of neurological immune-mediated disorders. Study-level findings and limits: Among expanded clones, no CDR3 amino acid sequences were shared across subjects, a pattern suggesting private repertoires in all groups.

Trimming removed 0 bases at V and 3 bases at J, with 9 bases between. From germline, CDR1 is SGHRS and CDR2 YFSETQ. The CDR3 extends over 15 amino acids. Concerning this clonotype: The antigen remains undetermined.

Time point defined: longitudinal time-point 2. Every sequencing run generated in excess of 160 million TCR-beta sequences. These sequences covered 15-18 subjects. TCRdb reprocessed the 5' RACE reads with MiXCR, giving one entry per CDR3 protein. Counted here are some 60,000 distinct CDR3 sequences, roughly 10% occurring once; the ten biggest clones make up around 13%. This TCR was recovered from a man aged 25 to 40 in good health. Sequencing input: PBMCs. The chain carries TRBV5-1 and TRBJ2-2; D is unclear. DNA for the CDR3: TGCGCCAGCAGCTTGGCCCCCCTCGACACCGGGGAGCTGTTTTTT. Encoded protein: CASSLAPLDTGELFF.